This TCR beta chain was recorded in a study of cytomegalovirus exposure and HLA in healthy donors. Study as a whole: An earlier analysis identified 100 million to 130 million unique TCR beta sequences in 150 million to 200 million T cells. Study results and limitations: A later analysis revealed that TCR association rates differed between HLA loci, peaking at DRB1 and bottoming out at HLA-C. Roughly even sequencing depth across donors was the assumption behind the presence/absence analyses.

On this clone: Its antigen is as yet unknown.

This CDR3 spans 13 amino acids. V was cut by 1 base and J by 6 bases, with 10 bases left in between. Germline lookup yields CDR1 SQVTM and CDR2 ANQGSEA. Researchers ran the PCR with 60 Vbeta and 13 Jbeta primers. The protocol was immunoSEQ multiplex PCR, while the TCRdb copy is restricted to in-frame clones and leaves out a portion. Seen here are 140,000 or so clones, around 79% observed once, and the top ten hold 1.7%. The chain recombines TRBV29-1 with TRBJ1-5; D is ambiguous. Sequenced sample: PBMCs. This sequence originates from a woman aged 30 to 39 in good health and CMV-seronegative. CDR3 coding DNA: TGCAGCGTTGAAGGAGGCGGTGGTCAGCCCCAGCATTTT. It specifies CSVEGGGGQPQHF.